This T cell receptor beta chain was profiled in a study of blood T cell repertoires in COVID-19. Libraries were prepared by immunoSEQ multiplex PCR; TCRdb keeps only in-frame clonotypes and omits some of them. The sample lists roughly 8,200 clones, around 85% occurring once. The source material was peripheral blood. This sequence was found in a human donor with active COVID-19. The donor label of this sample is uncertain.

CDR3 nucleotide sequence: TGCGCCAGCAGCTTGAAAGGTGCGGGACTAGCGGACACAGATACGCAGTATTTT. Translation: CASSLKGAGLADTDTQYF. This chain uses TRBV5-1 with TRBJ2-3; 11 bases are shared with TRBD2. The CDR3 has 18 amino acids. Trimming cost V 1 base and J 2 bases; bases outside gene matches: 9. Germline V lookup: CDR1 SGHRS, CDR2 YFSETQ.